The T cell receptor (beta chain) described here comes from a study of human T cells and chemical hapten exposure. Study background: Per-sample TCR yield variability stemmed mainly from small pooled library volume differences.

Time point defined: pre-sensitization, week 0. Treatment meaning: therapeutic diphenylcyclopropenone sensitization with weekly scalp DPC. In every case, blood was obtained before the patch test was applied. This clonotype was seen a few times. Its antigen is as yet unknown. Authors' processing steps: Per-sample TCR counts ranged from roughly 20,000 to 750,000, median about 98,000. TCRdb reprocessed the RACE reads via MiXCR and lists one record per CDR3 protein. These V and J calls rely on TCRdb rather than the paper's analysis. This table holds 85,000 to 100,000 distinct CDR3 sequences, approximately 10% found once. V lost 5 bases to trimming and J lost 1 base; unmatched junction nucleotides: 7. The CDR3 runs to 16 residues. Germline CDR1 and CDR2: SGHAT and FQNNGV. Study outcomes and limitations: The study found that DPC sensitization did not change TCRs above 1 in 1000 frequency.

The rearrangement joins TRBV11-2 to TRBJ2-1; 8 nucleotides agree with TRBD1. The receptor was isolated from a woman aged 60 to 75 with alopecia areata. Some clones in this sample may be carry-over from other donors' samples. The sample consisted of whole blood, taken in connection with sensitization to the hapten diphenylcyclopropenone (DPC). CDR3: CASSPWTGSSYNEQFF. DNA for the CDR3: TGTGCCAGCAGCCCGTGGACAGGGTCGTCCTACAATGAGCAGTTCTTC.